This T cell receptor (beta chain) came from a study of blood T cell repertoires in COVID-19. This CDR3 is built from 15 residues. V was shortened by 8 bases and J by 4 bases, with 20 bases between the two germline ends. Per the germline V gene, CDR1 is MDHEN and CDR2 is SYDVKM. Generated by immunoSEQ multiplex PCR, the TCRdb table keeps only in-frame clones and is missing some. This sample has approximately 210,000 clones; 84% occur once, and the top ten carry 7.5% to 8%. The chain combines TRBV28 with TRBJ1-2; maybe TRBD1 (6 bases). The origin of this receptor is a woman in her fifties or sixties with active or convalescent COVID-19. The sequenced sample consisted of peripheral blood. CDR3 sequence reads: CASGQPGQRVYGYTF. In DNA form, the CDR3 reads TGTGCCAGCGGCCAGCCCGGACAGAGGGTCTATGGCTACACCTTC.